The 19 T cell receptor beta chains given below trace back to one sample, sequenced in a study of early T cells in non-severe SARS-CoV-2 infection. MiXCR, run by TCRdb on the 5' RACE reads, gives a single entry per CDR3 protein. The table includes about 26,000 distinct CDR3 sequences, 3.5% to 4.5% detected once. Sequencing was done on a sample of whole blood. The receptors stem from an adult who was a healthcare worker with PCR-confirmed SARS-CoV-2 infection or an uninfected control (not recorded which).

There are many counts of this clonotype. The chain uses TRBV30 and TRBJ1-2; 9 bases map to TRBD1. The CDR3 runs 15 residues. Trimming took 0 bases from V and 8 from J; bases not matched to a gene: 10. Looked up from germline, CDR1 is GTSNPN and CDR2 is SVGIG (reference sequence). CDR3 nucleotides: TGTGCCTGGAGTGTAACTCCGGGACAGGGCTCCGGCTACACCTTC. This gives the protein CAWSVTPGQGSGYTF.

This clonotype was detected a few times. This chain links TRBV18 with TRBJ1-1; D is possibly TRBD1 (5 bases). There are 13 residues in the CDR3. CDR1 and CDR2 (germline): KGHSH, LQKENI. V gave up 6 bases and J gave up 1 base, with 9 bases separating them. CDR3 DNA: TGTGCCAGCTCCCCGACAGAGAACACTGAAGCTTTCTTT. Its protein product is CASSPTENTEAFF.

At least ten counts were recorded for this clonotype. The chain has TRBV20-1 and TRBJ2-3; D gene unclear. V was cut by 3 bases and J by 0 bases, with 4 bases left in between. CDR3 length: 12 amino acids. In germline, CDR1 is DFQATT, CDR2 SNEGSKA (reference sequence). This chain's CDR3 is CSASSSTDTQYF. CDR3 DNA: TGCAGTGCTAGCTCTAGCACAGATACGCAGTATTTT.

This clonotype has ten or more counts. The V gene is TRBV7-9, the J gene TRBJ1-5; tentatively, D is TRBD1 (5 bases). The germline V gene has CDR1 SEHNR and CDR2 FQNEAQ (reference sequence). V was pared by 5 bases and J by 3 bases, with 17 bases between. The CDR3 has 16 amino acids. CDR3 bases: TGTGCCAGCAGCCCCCGGGGCACGGGGATCAATCAGCCCCAGCATTTT. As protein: CASSPRGTGINQPQHF.

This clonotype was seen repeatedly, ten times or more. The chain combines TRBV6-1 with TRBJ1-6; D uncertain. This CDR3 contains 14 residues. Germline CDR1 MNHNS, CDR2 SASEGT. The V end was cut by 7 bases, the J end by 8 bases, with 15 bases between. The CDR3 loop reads CASIQFQGYSPLHF. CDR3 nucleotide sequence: TGTGCCAGCATTCAGTTTCAAGGGTATTCACCCCTCCACTTT.

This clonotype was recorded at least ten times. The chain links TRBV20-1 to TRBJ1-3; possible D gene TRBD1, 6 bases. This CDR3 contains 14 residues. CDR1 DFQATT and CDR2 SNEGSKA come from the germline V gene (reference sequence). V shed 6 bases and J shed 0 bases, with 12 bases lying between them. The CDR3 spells CSASNRDSGNTIYF. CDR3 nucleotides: TGCAGTGCCAGCAACAGGGACTCTGGAAACACCATATATTTT.

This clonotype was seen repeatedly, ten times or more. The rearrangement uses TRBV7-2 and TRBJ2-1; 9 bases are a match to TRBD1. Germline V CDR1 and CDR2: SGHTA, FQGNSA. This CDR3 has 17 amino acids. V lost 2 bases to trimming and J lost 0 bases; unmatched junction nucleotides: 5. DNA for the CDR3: TGTGCCAGCAGCTTAAGGACAGGGGCCCACTCCTACAATGAGCAGTTCTTC. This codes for CASSLRTGAHSYNEQFF.

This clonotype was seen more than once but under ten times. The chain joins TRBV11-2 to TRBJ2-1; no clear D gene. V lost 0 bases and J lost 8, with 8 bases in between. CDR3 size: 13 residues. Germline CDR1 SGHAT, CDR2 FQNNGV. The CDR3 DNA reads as TGTGCCAGCAGCTTAGAACCTGGGTATGAGCAGTTCTTC. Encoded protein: CASSLEPGYEQFF.

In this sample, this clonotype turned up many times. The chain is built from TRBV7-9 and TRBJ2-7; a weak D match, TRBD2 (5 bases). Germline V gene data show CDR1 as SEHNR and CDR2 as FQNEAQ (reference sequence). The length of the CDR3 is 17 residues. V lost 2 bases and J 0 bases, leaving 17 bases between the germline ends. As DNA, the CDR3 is TGTGCCAGCAGCTTAATGGGAGCGGCAGGCCGCTCCTACGAGCAGTACTTC. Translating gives CASSLMGAAGRSYEQYF.

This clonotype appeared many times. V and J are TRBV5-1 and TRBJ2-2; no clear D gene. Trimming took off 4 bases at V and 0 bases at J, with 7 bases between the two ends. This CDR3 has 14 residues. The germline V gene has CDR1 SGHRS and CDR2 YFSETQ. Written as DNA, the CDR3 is TGCGCCAGCAGCCTGGACCCGAACACCGGGGAGCTGTTTTTT. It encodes CASSLDPNTGELFF.

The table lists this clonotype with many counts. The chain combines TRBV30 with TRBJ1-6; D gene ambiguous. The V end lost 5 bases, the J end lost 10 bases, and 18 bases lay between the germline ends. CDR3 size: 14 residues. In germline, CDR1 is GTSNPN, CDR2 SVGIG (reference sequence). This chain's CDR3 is CAWSSGKGGSPLHF. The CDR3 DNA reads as TGTGCCTGGTCGTCGGGGAAGGGAGGATCACCCCTCCACTTT.

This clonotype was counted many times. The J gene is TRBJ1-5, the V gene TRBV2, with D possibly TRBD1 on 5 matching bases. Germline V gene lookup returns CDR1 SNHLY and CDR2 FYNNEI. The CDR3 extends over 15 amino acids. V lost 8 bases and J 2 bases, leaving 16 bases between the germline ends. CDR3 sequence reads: CASLPLGGGNQPQHF. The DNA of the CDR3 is TGTGCCAGCCTACCATTAGGAGGGGGCAATCAGCCCCAGCATTTT.

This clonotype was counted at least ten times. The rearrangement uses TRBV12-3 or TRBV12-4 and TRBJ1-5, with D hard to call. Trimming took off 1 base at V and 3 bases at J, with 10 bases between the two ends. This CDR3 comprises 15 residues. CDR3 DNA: TGTGCCAGCAGTTTAGTACGGACCCACAATCAGCCCCAGCATTTT. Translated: CASSLVRTHNQPQHF.

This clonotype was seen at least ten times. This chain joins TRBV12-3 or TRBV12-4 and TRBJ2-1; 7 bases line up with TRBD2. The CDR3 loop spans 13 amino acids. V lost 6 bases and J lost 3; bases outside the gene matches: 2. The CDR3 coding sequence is TGTGCCAGCAGAGGACTAGACTACAATGAGCAGTTCTTC. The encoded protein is CASRGLDYNEQFF.

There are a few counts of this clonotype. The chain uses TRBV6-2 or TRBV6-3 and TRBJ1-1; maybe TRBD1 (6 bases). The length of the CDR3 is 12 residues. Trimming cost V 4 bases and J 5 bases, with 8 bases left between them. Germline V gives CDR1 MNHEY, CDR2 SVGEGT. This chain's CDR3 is CASSFQGTEAFF. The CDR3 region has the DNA TGTGCCAGCAGTTTTCAGGGGACTGAAGCTTTCTTT.

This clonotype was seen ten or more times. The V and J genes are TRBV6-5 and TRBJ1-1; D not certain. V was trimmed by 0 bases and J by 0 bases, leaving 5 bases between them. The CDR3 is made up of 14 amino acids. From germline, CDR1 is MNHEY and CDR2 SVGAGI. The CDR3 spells CASSYSKLNTEAFF. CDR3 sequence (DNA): TGTGCCAGCAGTTACTCGAAGCTGAACACTGAAGCTTTCTTT.

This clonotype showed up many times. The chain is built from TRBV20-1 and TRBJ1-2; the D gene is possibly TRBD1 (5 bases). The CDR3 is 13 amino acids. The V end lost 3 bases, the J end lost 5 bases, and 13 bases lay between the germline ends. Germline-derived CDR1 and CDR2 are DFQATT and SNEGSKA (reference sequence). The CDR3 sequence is CSASTRGVYGYTF. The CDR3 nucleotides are TGCAGTGCTAGTACACGAGGGGTTTATGGCTACACCTTC.

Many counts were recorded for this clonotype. The CDR3, as DNA: TGTGCCAGCAGCCAGGGACAGTACAATGAGCAGTTCTTC. Translation: CASSQGQYNEQFF. The chain is built from TRBV7-6 and TRBJ2-1, with 7 bases matching TRBD1. Germline CDR1 SGHVS, CDR2 FNYEAQ. V lost 5 bases to trimming and J lost 4 bases; unmatched junction nucleotides: 2. This CDR3 comprises 13 residues.

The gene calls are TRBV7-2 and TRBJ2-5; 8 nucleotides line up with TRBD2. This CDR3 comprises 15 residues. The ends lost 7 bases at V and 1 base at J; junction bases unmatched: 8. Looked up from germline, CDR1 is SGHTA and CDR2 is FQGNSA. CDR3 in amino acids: CASTKTSVAQETQYF. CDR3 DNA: TGTGCCAGCACCAAGACTAGCGTAGCCCAAGAGACCCAGTACTTC.